The present entry profiles one T cell receptor beta chain with its context. The antigen remains undetermined. In germline, CDR1 is GTSNPN, CDR2 SVGIG (reference sequence). The CDR3 length is 15 residues. V shed 2 bases and J 2 bases; nucleotides not matched to a gene: 4. It was with 60 Vbeta and 13 Jbeta primers that the PCR ran. TCRdb's table, derived via immunoSEQ multiplex PCR, lists solely in-frame clones and lacks some. The listing contains 95,000 to 150,000 clones. The source of the sample is a study of cytomegalovirus exposure and HLA in healthy donors. Study findings and constraints: A link between a missense DCLRE1C variant and TCR beta V- and J-gene trimming emerged from a later analysis. Specific recognition of CMV antigens was confirmed in vitro for three chains (all CMV-associated). Cytomegalovirus association was assigned to more than 150 TCR beta chains.

The chain has TRBV30 and TRBJ1-5, with 9 bases lining up with TRBD1. The sequencing input was PBMCs. The origin of this receptor is a man younger than 40 in good health and CMV-seronegative. The CDR3 here is CAWSRTGVGNQPQHF. The CDR3 region has the DNA TGTGCCTGGAGTCGGACAGGGGTTGGCAATCAGCCCCAGCATTTT. Supplemented by reference TRBV30 and TRBJ1-5, the full variable domain reads SQTIHQWPATLVQPVGSPLSLECTVEGTSNPNLYWYRQAAGRGLQLLFYSVGIGQISSEVPQNLSASRPQDRQFILSSKKLLLSDSGFYLCAWSRTGVGNQPQHFGDGTRLSIL.